This TCR beta chain was identified during a study of cytomegalovirus exposure and HLA in healthy donors. Turning to this clone: Its antigen is as yet unknown.

Germline assignment: CDR1 SGHNT and CDR2 YYREEE (reference sequence). This CDR3 contains 13 residues. Germline trimming cut 3 bases from V and 6 bases from J; bases unmatched to any gene: 2. General study results and limits: Owing to their indistinguishability, certain V segments, notably TRBV6-2 and TRBV6-3, were excluded. When analyzed later, a missense DCLRE1C variant was found to be linked to TCR beta V- and J-gene trimming. Segments of the TCR beta V type were, in most cases, productive about 87% or about 30% of the time in an earlier analysis. Later on, an analysis showed TCR association rates differing by HLA locus, with DRB1 the most and HLA-C the fewest.

Researchers ran the PCR with 60 Vbeta and 13 Jbeta primers. Data came from immunoSEQ multiplex PCR; TCRdb stores just in-frame clones and leaves some out. The sample lists about 160,000 clones; around 83% were seen once. The receptor comes from a man younger than 35 in good health and CMV-seropositive. This rearrangement joins TRBV5-4 to TRBJ1-5, with 8 bases fitting TRBD1. The sequenced material came from PBMCs. The CDR3 nucleotides are TGTGCCAGCAGCTCGGACAGGGCTCAGCCCCAGCATTTT. Residues: CASSSDRAQPQHF.